This note documents a single T cell receptor beta chain sequence. The data stem from a study of blood T cell repertoires in COVID-19. The CDR3 contains 17 residues. CDR1 and CDR2 (germline): KGHSH, LQKENI. V gave up 0 bases and J gave up 7 bases; unmatched junction bases: 7. How the authors handled the data: Amplification from reference gene primers served as the basis for estimated nucleated cell counts. Produced via immunoSEQ multiplex PCR; TCRdb's table is partial and in-frame only. D and trimming come from the DNA, and the V and J calls and clone size come from that table. The table lists about 170,000 clones, roughly 83% of them singletons, with 14% in the top ten.

The sequencing input was peripheral blood. This sequence joins TRBV18 and TRBJ2-1; 12 bases align to TRBD2. The source of this sequence is a man between 18 and 35 years old with active or convalescent COVID-19. The CDR3 nucleotides read TGTGCCAGCTCACCACCGCTAGCGGGAGGGCCTATTAATGAGCAGTTCTTC. This gives the protein CASSPPLAGGPINEQFF. Complete variable domain (other parts from reference TRBV18 and TRBJ2-1): NAGVMQNPRHLVRRRGQEARLRCSPMKGHSHVYWYRQLPEEGLKFMVYLQKENIIDESGMPKERFSAEFPKEGPSILRIQQVVRGDSAAYFCASSPPLAGGPINEQFFGPGTRLTVL.